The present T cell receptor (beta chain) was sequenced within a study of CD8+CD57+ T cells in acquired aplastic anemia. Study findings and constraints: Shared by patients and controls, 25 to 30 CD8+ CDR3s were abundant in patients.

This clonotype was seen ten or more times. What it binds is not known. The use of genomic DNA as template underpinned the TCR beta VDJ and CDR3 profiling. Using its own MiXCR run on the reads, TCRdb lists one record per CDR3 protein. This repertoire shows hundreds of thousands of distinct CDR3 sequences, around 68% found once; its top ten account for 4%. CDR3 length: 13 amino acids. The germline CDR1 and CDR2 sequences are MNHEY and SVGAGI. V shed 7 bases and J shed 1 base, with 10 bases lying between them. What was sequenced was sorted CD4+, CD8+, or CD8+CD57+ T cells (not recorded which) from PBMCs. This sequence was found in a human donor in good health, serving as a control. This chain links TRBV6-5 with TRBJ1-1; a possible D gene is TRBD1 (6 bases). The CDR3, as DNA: TGTGCCAGCACACGGGGGCAGAACACTGAAGCTTTCTTT. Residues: CASTRGQNTEAFF.